This T cell receptor delta chain originates from a study of delta chain sequences of gamma delta T cells listed by TCRdb under 2017. The CDR3 starts with the cysteine, ends with the phenylalanine, and has 20 residues. CDR3 DNA only is kept here, 60 bases in frame from base 1. Receptor amplification or capture employed 5' RACE. For sequencing, an Illumina MiSeq was employed. Via CATT, TCRdb reprocessed the public reads, and rows with identical DNA were then joined. This sample is represented by 750 to 950 delta-chain clones; about a sixth of them were singletons. The top ten clones comprise 40% to 55% of the sample. This clone was counted only a few times. Its antigen remains undetermined. A far larger clone is a single base away, which makes a read error likely. Different DNA sequences within this sample yield the same CDR3.

Although no V gene was called, TRDJ3 is the J gene; the D call TRDD3 from the table was never checked on the DNA. Material for sequencing was either unsorted cells or a sorted T cell fraction (not recorded which). The TCR originated in a human donor in good health. The DNA sequence is TGTGCCATCTTTTCTTGGGGGGTAATAATGTGCTCCTGGGACACCCGACAGATGTTTTTC. This sequence encodes CAIFSWGVIMCSWDTRQMFF.